The 24 T cell receptor beta chains in this list originate from one sample, sequenced in a study of shared clonotypes between healthy human individuals. Some clones are missing from TCRdb's copy, which holds only in-frame ones; the method was immunoSEQ multiplex PCR. The data contain about 470,000 clones, 75% to 85% of them singletons. What was sequenced was PBMCs. Receptor source: a middle-aged woman in good health. Some clones in this sample may be carry-over from other donors' samples.

This chain uses TRBV6-6 with TRBJ2-1; TRBD2 is a possible D gene (5 bases). CDR3 length: 14 amino acids. Germline loops: CDR1 MNHNY, CDR2 SVGAGI (reference sequence). Trimming pared 4 bases from V and 0 bases from J, leaving 7 bases between. The CDR3 DNA sequence: TGTGCCAGCAGTTTGAGCGGCTCCTACAATGAGCAGTTCTTC. The encoded protein is CASSLSGSYNEQFF.

This clone was counted a single time. The chain carries TRBV27 and TRBJ2-5; D call uncertain. Germline values: CDR1 MNHEY, CDR2 SMNVEV (reference sequence). This CDR3 has 12 residues. Trimming shortened V by 5 bases and J by 5 bases, and 9 bases separated the two germline ends. Here the CDR3 DNA reads TGTGCCAGCAGTGGCCCCCGGGAGACCCAGTACTTC. Residues: CASSGPRETQYF.

The rearrangement joins TRBV7-2 to TRBJ2-7; the D is unclear. The V end was cut by 4 bases, the J end by 7 bases, with 14 bases between. Germline CDR1 is SGHTA and CDR2 is FQGNSA. The CDR3 has 13 amino acids. The CDR3 sequence: CASSSSFTTEQYF. The CDR3 DNA reads TGTGCCAGCAGCTCATCCTTTACGACGGAGCAGTACTTC.

In regard to this clone: The same CDR3 is also encoded by other DNA sequences in this sample. V is TRBV7-2 and J is TRBJ2-5, with D possibly TRBD2 on 5 matching bases. The CDR3 is made up of 13 amino acids. The germline V gene has CDR1 SGHTA and CDR2 FQGNSA. The germline V and J ends were trimmed by 5 bases and 5 bases, with 12 bases remaining between them. For the CDR3, the DNA is TGTGCCAGCAGCCTTGGGGTAGCGGAGACCCAGTACTTC. Translation gives CASSLGVAETQYF.

This clone has just a few counts. This sequence joins TRBV5-1 and TRBJ2-7; a weak D match, TRBD2 (5 bases). Germline loops: CDR1 SGHRS, CDR2 YFSETQ. Trimming stripped 3 bases from V and 2 bases from J, with 15 bases between. The CDR3 runs 15 residues. The CDR3, as DNA: TGCGCCAGCAGCTATGGACTCCCACGGGCCTACGAGCAGTACTTC. Its translation: CASSYGLPRAYEQYF. The complete variable domain, with remaining parts taken from reference TRBV5-1 and TRBJ2-7, reads KAGVTQTPRYLIKTRGQQVTLSCSPISGHRSVSWYQQTPGQGLQFLFEYFSETQRNKGNFPGRFSGRQFSNSRSEMNVSTLELGDSALYLCASSYGLPRAYEQYFGPGTRLTVT.

In its sample, this clone was seen once. The gene calls are TRBV2 and TRBJ1-1; the D is unclear. Looked up from germline, CDR1 is SNHLY and CDR2 is FYNNEI. CDR3 size: 14 residues. V was pared by 2 bases and J by 5 bases, with 12 bases between. The CDR3 DNA is TGTGCCAGCAGTGAAACGGGTGTCGGGACTGAAGCTTTCTTT. It specifies CASSETGVGTEAFF.

The chain couples TRBV7-2 to TRBJ2-1, with no clear D. Looked up from germline, CDR1 is SGHTA and CDR2 is FQGNSA. V was clipped by 0 bases and J by 6 bases, with 12 bases between them. This CDR3 is 15 amino acids long. DNA of the CDR3: TGTGCCAGCAGCTTAGCAGGTGTCCAGTCCAATGAGCAGTTCTTC. Protein product: CASSLAGVQSNEQFF.

This clone was seen only a few times. The genes are TRBV7-8 and TRBJ2-2, with a weak D call TRBD2 (5 bases). V was trimmed by 2 bases and J by 1 base, leaving 11 bases between them. Germline V gene lookup returns CDR1 SGHVS and CDR2 FQNEAQ. This CDR3 contains 16 residues. Here the CDR3 DNA reads TGTGCCAGCAGCTTAAGCGGAGGAGTGAACACCGGGGAGCTGTTTTTT. The encoded protein is CASSLSGGVNTGELFF.

A single count supports this clone. The rearrangement links TRBV28 to TRBJ2-3; 7 nucleotides align to TRBD2. After removal of 5 bases from V and 5 bases from J, the junction contained 10 bases not matched to a gene. CDR1 MDHEN and CDR2 SYDVKM come from the germline V gene. The CDR3 is 15 amino acids. The CDR3 protein is CASSPLSGRGDTQYF. The CDR3 DNA reads TGTGCCAGCAGTCCCCTTTCGGGGAGGGGAGATACGCAGTATTTT.

The rearrangement uses TRBV7-2 and TRBJ1-2; D gene unclear. V shed 0 bases and J shed 0 bases, with 8 bases lying between them. The CDR3 spans 15 residues. Germline CDR1 is SGHTA and CDR2 is FQGNSA. CDR3 nucleotides: TGTGCCAGCAGCTTAGCATTGGGCCCTAACTATGGCTACACCTTC. Translating it yields CASSLALGPNYGYTF.

In its sample, this clone was seen once. The rearrangement uses TRBV18 and TRBJ2-3; no reliable D call. Looked up from germline, CDR1 is KGHSH and CDR2 is LQKENI. This CDR3 region has 15 residues. V shed 6 bases and J shed 6 bases, with 19 bases lying between them. The CDR3 loop is CASSPRNRASDTQYF. The CDR3 DNA follows: TGTGCCAGCTCTCCCAGGAATCGAGCCTCGGATACGCAGTATTTT.

The chain employs TRBV7-9 and TRBJ2-5; no clear D. Germline V CDR1 and CDR2: SEHNR, FQNEAQ (reference sequence). The CDR3 has 14 residues. The V end lost 2 bases, the J end lost 5 bases, and 12 bases lay between the germline ends. In DNA form, the CDR3 reads TGTGCCAGCAGCTTACCCGGGTCATCCGAGACCCAGTACTTC. The encoded protein is CASSLPGSSETQYF.

The chain recombines TRBV10-3 with TRBJ2-1; 13 bases align to TRBD2. V was clipped by 6 bases and J by 7 bases; unmatched bases: 3. CDR1 and CDR2 (germline): ENHRY, SYGVKD. The CDR3 is 14 residues long. The CDR3 DNA reads as TGTGCCATCAGCACTAGCGGGGGGGAGAATGAGCAGTTCTTC. Its translation: CAISTSGGENEQFF.

The chain couples TRBV11-2 to TRBJ1-2; D gene unclear. The ends were cut back, 2 bases at V and 2 bases at J, with 12 bases in the middle. The germline gives CDR1 SGHAT, CDR2 FQNNGV. CDR3 size: 15 residues. CDR3 DNA sequence: TGTGCCAGCAGCTTACCGGCGGGCGGAAACTATGGCTACACCTTC. It yields the protein CASSLPAGGNYGYTF. Together with reference TRBV11-2 and TRBJ1-2, the CDR3 gives the full variable domain: EAGVAQSPRYKIIEKRQSVAFWCNPISGHATLYWYQQILGQGPKLLIQFQNNGVVDDSQLPKDRFSAERLKGVDSTLKIQPAKLEDSAVYLCASSLPAGGNYGYTFGSGTRLTVV.

Notes on this clone: Within the sample, other DNA sequences also encode this same CDR3. The V call is TRBV30, the J call TRBJ2-2; 7 bases fit TRBD2. V was clipped by 0 bases and J by 3 bases; unmatched bases: 4. The CDR3 is 15 amino acids. The germline V gene encodes CDR1 GTSNPN and CDR2 SVGIG (reference sequence). CDR3 in DNA: TGTGCCTGGAGTGTACTAGGGAGGGACACCGGGGAGCTGTTTTTT. It specifies CAWSVLGRDTGELFF.

V usage is TRBV7-6 and J usage is TRBJ2-7; 10 bases align to TRBD1. The CDR3 has 16 amino acids. Germline V gene data show CDR1 as SGHVS and CDR2 as FNYEAQ. Trimming took 6 bases from V and 4 from J; bases not matched to a gene: 12. CDR3 coding DNA: TGTGCCAGCAGTTCAAATACGGGACAGGGGATATACGAGCAGTACTTC. Protein: CASSSNTGQGIYEQYF.

This clone was seen a handful of times. The CDR3 DNA is TGTGCCAGCAGCGTAGACTGGGGCCATTACAATGAGCAGTTCTTC. Translation: CASSVDWGHYNEQFF. The chain joins TRBV9 to TRBJ2-1; D is perhaps TRBD1 (5 bases). The germline V gene has CDR1 SGDLS and CDR2 YYNGEE. This CDR3 is built from 15 residues. Trimming shortened V by 0 bases and J by 4 bases, and 11 bases separated the two germline ends. The full variable domain, with the rest looked up from reference TRBV9 and TRBJ2-1, is DSGVTQTPKHLITATGQRVTLRCSPRSGDLSVYWYQQSLDQGLQFLIQYYNGEERAKGNILERFSAQQFPDLHSELNLSSLELGDSALYFCASSVDWGHYNEQFFGPGTRLTVL.

The rearrangement joins TRBV30 to TRBJ1-4; 8 positions match TRBD1. The length of the CDR3 is 16 residues. With 1 base clipped from V and 2 bases from J, the junction kept 6 bases outside the gene matches. Per the germline V gene, CDR1 is GTSNPN and CDR2 is SVGIG (reference sequence). In DNA, the CDR3 is TGTGCCTGGAGTGGGACAGGGAAAGTGACTAATGAAAAACTGTTTTTT. It translates to CAWSGTGKVTNEKLFF.

The chain joins TRBV7-3 to TRBJ2-1, with D tentatively TRBD2 (6 bases). Per the germline V gene, CDR1 is SGHTA and CDR2 is FQGTGA. This CDR3 is built from 14 residues. V was pared by 3 bases and J by 5 bases, with 11 bases between. The CDR3 sequence is CASSLGGENNEQFF. DNA of the CDR3: TGTGCCAGCAGCTTGGGCGGGGAAAACAATGAGCAGTTCTTC.

This clone was counted at least ten times. The chain is built from TRBV5-6 and TRBJ2-3, with D maybe TRBD1 (6 bases). Germline CDR1 reads SGHDT; CDR2 reads YYEEEE. The CDR3 consists of 16 residues. The V and J ends lost 0 bases and 7 bases respectively, with 18 bases between them. CDR3: CASSLGTVRLSNTQYF. The CDR3 DNA sequence: TGTGCCAGCAGCTTGGGGACAGTGAGACTTAGCAATACGCAGTATTTT.

V gene TRBV10-1 combines with J gene TRBJ2-2, with D perhaps matching TRBD1 (6 bases). Trimming took 2 bases from V and 0 from J, leaving 10 bases between them. The CDR3 is made up of 16 amino acids. Looked up from germline, CDR1 is WNHNN and CDR2 is SYGVQD (reference sequence). The DNA of the CDR3 is TGCGCCAGCAGTGAGAGGGGGAGAACGAACACCGGGGAGCTGTTTTTT. This gives the protein CASSERGRTNTGELFF.

The chain carries TRBV6-4 and TRBJ1-2; D is possibly TRBD1 (6 bases). V lost 5 bases to trimming and J lost 1 base, with 8 bases between them. The CDR3 covers 13 residues. Germline CDR1 MRHNA, CDR2 SNTAGT. CDR3 bases: TGTGCCAGCAGTCCCAGGGGTAACTATGGCTACACCTTC. It codes for CASSPRGNYGYTF.

V and J are TRBV30 and TRBJ1-5; D is unclear. CDR1 and CDR2 (germline): GTSNPN, SVGIG (reference sequence). The V end lost 3 bases, the J end lost 3 bases, and 12 bases lay between the germline ends. The CDR3 covers 14 residues. CDR3 nucleotides: TGTGCCTGGAGCCATCCCGGAGCCAATCAGCCCCAGCATTTT. This translates into CAWSHPGANQPQHF.

V is TRBV5-8 and J is TRBJ1-2, with D perhaps matching TRBD1 (5 bases). V lost 4 bases and J 4 bases, leaving 14 bases between the germline ends. CDR1 and CDR2 from the germline V gene are SGHTS and YDEGEE. The CDR3 consists of 14 residues. This CDR3 is CASSIGAWGYGYTF. DNA of the CDR3: TGTGCCAGCAGCATAGGGGCATGGGGCTATGGCTACACCTTC.